This T cell receptor (beta chain) was sequenced in a study of blood T cell repertoires in COVID-19. Study-wide context: Spain, Italy and the United States supplied samples that represented acute and convalescent COVID-19. PBMCs, B-cell-depleted T cells, or T cells provided the cDNA or gDNA that made up the material.

Original processing notes: The assay estimated nucleated cells by amplifying reference gene primers. The method was immunoSEQ multiplex PCR; TCRdb's version includes in-frame clones alone and lacks a portion of them. The D gene and trimming were derived from the DNA, and the V and J assignments and clone size from that table. The table includes under 300,000 clones, about 80% detected once. CDR3 length: 15 residues. Trimming took off 4 bases at V and 1 base at J, with 14 bases between the two ends. CDR1 is SGDLS and CDR2 is YYNGEE in the germline V gene. This clone has just one count. Distinct nucleotide sequences in the sample also encode this CDR3.

The rearrangement links TRBV9 to TRBJ1-1, with D tentatively TRBD1 (6 bases). This TCR came from a man younger than 45 who had recovered from COVID-19. Material: peripheral blood. CDR3 region: CASSPWGQANTEAFF. In nucleotides, the CDR3 is TGTGCCAGCAGCCCCTGGGGGCAGGCGAACACTGAAGCTTTCTTT.